A selection of T cell receptor beta chains follows, all from one sample in a study of blood T cells in healthy people across ages. TCRdb re-analysed the 5' RACE reads in MiXCR, keeping a single row per CDR3 protein. The table lists over a million distinct CDR3 sequences, approximately 63% of them singletons. The sample was blood. The receptors stem from a young man in good health. Both conserved end residues are part of each CDR3. Each record gives: D gene, V gene, J gene, clone size, CDR3 DNA, CDR3 protein. A D gene is named only where the DNA matches it firmly. A row's size may be missing; if present it is once, few, many or a size class.

d_call: -
v_call: TRBV5-1
j_call: TRBJ1-5
clone_size: -
cdr3_nt: TGCGCCAGCAGCGACGGGGGCGGAGGCAATCAGCCCCAGCATTTT
cdr3_aa: CASSDGGGGNQPQHF

d_call: -
v_call: TRBV19
j_call: TRBJ2-5
clone_size: -
cdr3_nt: TGTGCCAGTAAGGGCCCTGAAGAGACCCAGTACTTC
cdr3_aa: CASKGPEETQYF

d_call: TRBD2
v_call: TRBV29-1
j_call: TRBJ2-4
clone_size: -
cdr3_nt: TGCAGCGTTGAGGGGGGGGCCAAAAACATTCAGTACTTC
cdr3_aa: CSVEGGAKNIQYF

d_call: -
v_call: TRBV7-6
j_call: TRBJ2-6
clone_size: once
cdr3_nt: TGTGCCAGCAGCTTACGGACCGCGACTGGGGCCAACGTCCTGACTTTC
cdr3_aa: CASSLRTATGANVLTF

d_call: -
v_call: TRBV29-1
j_call: TRBJ2-5
clone_size: few
cdr3_nt: TGCAGCGTAACCGAATGGCGGCCAAGCCAAGAGACCCAGTACTTC
cdr3_aa: CSVTEWRPSQETQYF

d_call: -
v_call: TRBV18
j_call: TRBJ2-5
clone_size: few
cdr3_nt: TGTGCCAGCTCCCCGTCAACAACGGAGACCCAGTACTTC
cdr3_aa: CASSPSTTETQYF

d_call: -
v_call: TRBV5-1
j_call: TRBJ1-2
clone_size: -
cdr3_nt: TGCGCCAGCAGCTTGGCCCTTAGGGCCAGCTATGGCTACACCTTC
cdr3_aa: CASSLALRASYGYTF

d_call: TRBD1
v_call: TRBV13
j_call: TRBJ2-6
clone_size: -
cdr3_nt: TGTGCCAGCAGCCCTCGGACAGGGAACTCTGGGGCCAACGTCCTGACTTTC
cdr3_aa: CASSPRTGNSGANVLTF

d_call: TRBD1
v_call: TRBV4-1
j_call: TRBJ2-7
clone_size: -
cdr3_nt: TGCGCCACCAGCCAAGTCGGGACAGGGGTTCGCGAGCAGTACTTC
cdr3_aa: CATSQVGTGVREQYF

d_call: TRBD1
v_call: TRBV9
j_call: TRBJ2-5
clone_size: -
cdr3_nt: TGTGCCAGCAGCGTAGCTGAGACAGGGGGTTTGCCCCAGTACTTC
cdr3_aa: CASSVAETGGLPQYF

d_call: -
v_call: TRBV20-1
j_call: TRBJ1-5
clone_size: -
cdr3_nt: TGCAGTGCTCCTAGCGGGGGGGGGCATCAGCCCCAGCATTTT
cdr3_aa: CSAPSGGGHQPQHF

d_call: -
v_call: TRBV5-1
j_call: TRBJ2-3
clone_size: few
cdr3_nt: TGCGCCAGCAGTTTTCAAGATGGTGTACGGACAGATACGCAGTATTTT
cdr3_aa: CASSFQDGVRTDTQYF

d_call: -
v_call: TRBV5-1
j_call: TRBJ2-1
clone_size: -
cdr3_nt: TGCGCCAGCAGCAGGACTCAGCCTGGCTACAATGAGCAGTTCTTC
cdr3_aa: CASSRTQPGYNEQFF

d_call: -
v_call: TRBV28
j_call: TRBJ2-3
clone_size: -
cdr3_nt: TGTGCCAGCAGGGGGGGTATTTCAGATACGCAGTATTTT
cdr3_aa: CASRGGISDTQYF

d_call: -
v_call: TRBV12-3/TRBV12-4
j_call: TRBJ2-3
clone_size: -
cdr3_nt: TGTGCCAGCAAACTTATTCCCGGGACTCACACAGATACGCAGTATTTT
cdr3_aa: CASKLIPGTHTDTQYF

d_call: -
v_call: TRBV14
j_call: TRBJ1-2
clone_size: -
cdr3_nt: TGTGCCAGCAGCCAAGGGCTACCTAACTATGGCTACACCTTC
cdr3_aa: CASSQGLPNYGYTF

d_call: -
v_call: TRBV4-2
j_call: TRBJ2-7
clone_size: -
cdr3_nt: TGTGCCAGCAGCCAAGGGTCACGGGACTCAAAATACGAGCAGTACTTC
cdr3_aa: CASSQGSRDSKYEQYF

d_call: TRBD2
v_call: TRBV2
j_call: TRBJ2-3
clone_size: -
cdr3_nt: TGTGCCAGCGGACTAGCGGGATTGCAGTATTTT
cdr3_aa: CASGLAGLQYF

d_call: -
v_call: TRBV15
j_call: TRBJ2-1
clone_size: -
cdr3_nt: TGTGCCACCAGCAGAGATCTAAGGTCCCTCTACAATGAGCAGTTCTTC
cdr3_aa: CATSRDLRSLYNEQFF

d_call: -
v_call: TRBV7-2
j_call: TRBJ1-2
clone_size: -
cdr3_nt: TGTGCCAGCAGCACCCCGACAGGTTCTGGCTACACCTTC
cdr3_aa: CASSTPTGSGYTF

d_call: TRBD2
v_call: TRBV11-2
j_call: TRBJ2-1
clone_size: -
cdr3_nt: TGTGCCAGCACCCGGACTAGCGGGAGTTTACACAATGAGCAGTTCTTC
cdr3_aa: CASTRTSGSLHNEQFF

d_call: -
v_call: TRBV20-1
j_call: TRBJ2-3
clone_size: -
cdr3_nt: TGCAGTGCTCAATCTCTTGCTCTCCGCACAGATACGCAGTATTTT
cdr3_aa: CSAQSLALRTDTQYF

d_call: TRBD1
v_call: TRBV29-1
j_call: TRBJ2-7
clone_size: -
cdr3_nt: TGCAGCGTATGGACAGGGGTGTACGAGCAGTACTTC
cdr3_aa: CSVWTGVYEQYF